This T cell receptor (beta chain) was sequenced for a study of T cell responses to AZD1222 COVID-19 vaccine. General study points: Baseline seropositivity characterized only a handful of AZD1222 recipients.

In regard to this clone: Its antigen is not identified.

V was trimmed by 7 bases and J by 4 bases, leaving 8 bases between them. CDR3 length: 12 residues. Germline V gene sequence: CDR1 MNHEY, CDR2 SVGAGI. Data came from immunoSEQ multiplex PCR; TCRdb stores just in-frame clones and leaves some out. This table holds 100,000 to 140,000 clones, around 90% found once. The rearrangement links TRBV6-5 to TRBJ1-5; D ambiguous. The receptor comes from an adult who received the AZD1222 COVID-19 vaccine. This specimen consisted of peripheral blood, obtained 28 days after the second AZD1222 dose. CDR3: CASKLGNQPQHF. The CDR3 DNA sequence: TGTGCCAGCAAATTAGGGAATCAGCCCCAGCATTTT.